Following are 21 T cell receptor beta chains from one sample sequenced in a study of blood T cell repertoires in COVID-19. Method: immunoSEQ multiplex PCR; TCRdb's copy keeps in-frame clones and lacks some. Among some 350,000 clones listed, around 88% were seen once. The sample comprised peripheral blood. The receptors here all came from a young man with active or convalescent COVID-19.

The rearrangement joins TRBV6-5 to TRBJ1-4, with D unclear. V lost 8 bases and J lost 2, with 12 bases in between. The CDR3 has 14 residues. Germline CDR1 MNHEY, CDR2 SVGAGI. CDR3 protein: CASARRGTNEKLFF. CDR3 coding DNA: TGTGCCAGCGCCAGACGAGGGACTAATGAAAAACTGTTTTTT.

The J gene is TRBJ2-3, the V gene TRBV19, with 8 bases that match TRBD2. J lost 3 bases, V lost 7 bases, and 9 bases had no gene match. Germline V gives CDR1 LNHDA, CDR2 SQIVND (reference sequence). This CDR3 is 15 amino acids long. The CDR3 spells CASTPTGGPTDTQYF. CDR3 sequence (DNA): TGTGCCAGTACCCCAACGGGGGGGCCGACAGATACGCAGTATTTT. Combining the CDR3 with reference TRBV19 and TRBJ2-3 gives the whole variable domain DGGITQSPKYLFRKEGQNVTLSCEQNLNHDAMYWYRQDPGQGLRLIYYSQIVNDFQKGDIAEGYSVSREKKESFPLTVTSAQKNPTAFYLCASTPTGGPTDTQYFGPGTRLTVL.

This chain links TRBV7-3 with TRBJ2-1; D gene ambiguous. The CDR3 has 14 residues. V was clipped by 6 bases and J by 7 bases, with 16 bases between them. Germline CDR1 SGHTA, CDR2 FQGTGA. The CDR3 nucleotides are TGTGCCAGCAGTGAAGGAGTCCCCCTAAATGAGCAGTTCTTC. It yields the protein CASSEGVPLNEQFF.

The V call is TRBV9, the J call TRBJ1-3, with D unresolved. Per the germline V gene, CDR1 is SGDLS and CDR2 is YYNGEE. V dropped 0 bases and J dropped 2 bases, with 12 bases sitting between them. There are 16 residues in the CDR3. The chain's CDR3 is CASSVEGGITGNTIYF. The CDR3 bases are TGTGCCAGCAGCGTAGAGGGAGGGATTACTGGAAACACCATATATTTT.

The chain combines TRBV11-3 with TRBJ2-5, with 11 positions matching TRBD2. Losses at the gene ends were 7 bases for V and 5 bases for J; bases not matched to a gene: 6. Germline V gene sequence: CDR1 SGHNT, CDR2 YENEEA. The CDR3 spans 14 residues. The chain's CDR3 is CASTKTSGVETQYF. The CDR3 coding sequence is TGTGCCAGCACCAAGACTAGCGGGGTGGAGACCCAGTACTTC.

This clone was seen a few times. The genes are TRBV4-3 and TRBJ2-7; D call uncertain. The length of the CDR3 is 15 residues. V lost 0 bases and J lost 6, with 15 bases in between. Germline V gene data show CDR1 as LGHNA and CDR2 as YSLEER. CDR3 bases: TGCGCCAGCAGCCAAGAAAGCCTCCTTCTATCCGAGCAGTACTTC. Its translation: CASSQESLLLSEQYF.

The chain combines TRBV27 with TRBJ2-7; perhaps TRBD2 as D (6 bases). The CDR3 covers 13 residues. Trimming removed 6 bases from V and 10 bases from J, with 19 bases in between. CDR1 and CDR2 (germline): MNHEY, SMNVEV (reference sequence). The CDR3 protein is CASRPWEDSSQYF. Written as DNA, the CDR3 is TGTGCCAGCAGACCCTGGGAGGACTCGTCTCAGTACTTC.

This chain links TRBV19 with TRBJ2-2, with D possibly TRBD1 on 7 matching bases. V lost 10 bases and J lost 6, with 15 bases in between. Germline CDR1 and CDR2: LNHDA and SQIVND (reference sequence). The CDR3 is 13 amino acids. In DNA form, the CDR3 reads TGTGCCACCGGAGGGACAGTTCCCGGGGAGCTGTTTTTT. This translates into CATGGTVPGELFF.

The DNA of the CDR3 is TGCGCCAGCAGCTTGCGGCCAGGGGAGTCAACTAATGAAAAACTGTTTTTT. Translating it yields CASSLRPGESTNEKLFF. This sequence joins TRBV5-1 and TRBJ1-4; weak D call: TRBD1 (6 bases). Germline V CDR1 and CDR2: SGHRS, YFSETQ. This CDR3 spans 17 amino acids. The V end lost 1 base, the J end lost 0 bases, and 13 bases lay between the germline ends.

This chain links TRBV6-4 with TRBJ2-3, with 9 bases lining up with TRBD1. Trimming took 0 bases from V and 1 from J; bases not matched to a gene: 11. There are 19 residues in the CDR3. Germline CDR1 and CDR2: MRHNA and SNTAGT. The DNA of the CDR3 is TGTGCCAGCAGTGACTCGACGGGACAGGGAGAGAGTGGCACAGATACGCAGTATTTT. It codes for CASSDSTGQGESGTDTQYF.

The gene calls are TRBV11-3 and TRBJ2-5; 7 bases map to TRBD1. The ends lost 4 bases at V and 2 bases at J; junction bases unmatched: 1. Germline lookup yields CDR1 SGHNT and CDR2 YENEEA. CDR3 length equals 13 residues. The CDR3: CASSWDRQETQYF. Written as DNA, the CDR3 is TGTGCCAGCAGCTGGGACAGACAAGAGACCCAGTACTTC.

The chain joins TRBV4-3 to TRBJ2-7, with 8 bases lining up with TRBD1. V trimming: 4 bases; J trimming: 4 bases; junction bases outside the gene matches: 6. CDR1 and CDR2 from the germline V gene are LGHNA and YSLEER. The CDR3 is made up of 14 amino acids. CDR3 protein: CASSPGQGWYEQYF. The CDR3, as DNA: TGCGCCAGCAGCCCCGGACAGGGTTGGTACGAGCAGTACTTC.

The chain employs TRBV27 and TRBJ2-7; 8 nucleotides match TRBD2. Germline CDR1 is MNHEY and CDR2 is SMNVEV (reference sequence). The junction had 9 bases not matched to a gene; V was cut back by 6 bases and J by 2 bases. This CDR3 spans 15 amino acids. CDR3 DNA: TGTGCCAGCAGCCTAGGACTAGCACCGACCTACGAGCAGTACTTC. Translating it yields CASSLGLAPTYEQYF.

The chain recombines TRBV7-2 with TRBJ1-2, with TRBD1 matching 8 bases. The germline V gene has CDR1 SGHTA and CDR2 FQGNSA. J gave up 8 bases and V 5 bases, and 7 bases lay outside the gene matches. The CDR3 runs to 13 residues. The CDR3 bases are TGTGCCAGCAGCAACCGACAGGGGATCGGCTACACCTTC. This encodes CASSNRQGIGYTF.

V gene TRBV27 combines with J gene TRBJ1-1, with no clear D. The CDR3 has 14 residues. Trimming pared 6 bases from V and 1 base from J, leaving 12 bases between. Germline-derived CDR1 and CDR2 are MNHEY and SMNVEV (reference sequence). CDR3 nucleotides: TGTGCCAGCAGCTATCAGCGTAGGAACACTGAAGCTTTCTTT. This translates into CASSYQRRNTEAFF.

CDR3 sequence: CASSQDTGSGGRDEQFF. The CDR3 DNA follows: TGTGCCAGCAGCCAAGATACAGGCAGCGGGGGTCGGGATGAGCAGTTCTTC. The chain links TRBV3-1 (or the pseudogene TRBV3-2) to TRBJ2-1, with TRBD2 matching over 8 bases. The CDR3 loop spans 17 amino acids. Germline loops: CDR1 LGHDT, CDR2 YNNKEL (reference sequence). The trim removed 0 bases at V and 8 bases at J, leaving 12 bases unmatched.

This sequence joins TRBV19 and TRBJ2-3, with 11 bases aligning to TRBD2. The CDR3 contains 15 residues. After removal of 8 bases from V and 9 bases from J, the junction contained 13 bases not matched to a gene. Germline values: CDR1 LNHDA, CDR2 SQIVND (reference sequence). CDR3 loop: CASSLAGGPRTTQYF. In DNA, the CDR3 is TGTGCCAGTTCCCTAGCGGGGGGCCCAAGGACGACGCAGTATTTT.

The CDR3 loop is CASSLRSGPGELFF. Here the CDR3 DNA reads TGCGCCAGCAGCTTGAGGTCAGGGCCCGGGGAGCTGTTTTTT. This chain joins TRBV5-1 and TRBJ2-2, with TRBD1 as a possible D gene (5 bases). Trimming stripped 1 base from V and 6 bases from J, with 10 bases between. Germline values: CDR1 SGHRS, CDR2 YFSETQ. The CDR3 has 14 residues.

The chain uses TRBV7-8 and TRBJ1-6; D may be TRBD1 (5 bases). This CDR3 comprises 15 residues. In germline, CDR1 is SGHVS, CDR2 FQNEAQ. V gave up 3 bases and J gave up 10 bases, with 16 bases separating them. The DNA of the CDR3 is TGTGCCAGCAGCTTTGCCAGGGTGGGCCGGTCACCCCTCCACTTT. The encoded protein is CASSFARVGRSPLHF. Full variable domain (rest looked up from reference TRBV7-8 and TRBJ1-6): GAGVSQSPRYKVAKRGQDVALRCDPISGHVSLFWYQQALGQGPEFLTYFQNEAQLDKSGLPSDRFFAERPEGSVSTLKIQRTQQEDSAVYLCASSFARVGRSPLHFGNGTRLTVT.

The chain has TRBV6-5 and TRBJ1-2; D possibly corresponds to TRBD1 (6 bases). Germline V lookup: CDR1 MNHEY, CDR2 SVGAGI. Trimming took off 6 bases at V and 7 bases at J, with 12 bases between the two ends. The length of the CDR3 is 12 residues. This CDR3 reads CASSGRTAGYTF. In DNA, the CDR3 is TGTGCCAGCAGCGGGAGGACAGCTGGCTACACCTTC.

The V and J genes are TRBV4-1 and TRBJ2-7; possible D gene TRBD2, 7 bases. Germline loops: CDR1 MGHRA, CDR2 YSYEKL. The length of the CDR3 is 15 residues. Trimming took 8 bases from V and 6 from J, leaving 23 bases between them. CDR3: CASGRGYWGRGEQYF. CDR3 nucleotide sequence: TGCGCCAGCGGAAGGGGGTATTGGGGGAGGGGCGAGCAGTACTTC.